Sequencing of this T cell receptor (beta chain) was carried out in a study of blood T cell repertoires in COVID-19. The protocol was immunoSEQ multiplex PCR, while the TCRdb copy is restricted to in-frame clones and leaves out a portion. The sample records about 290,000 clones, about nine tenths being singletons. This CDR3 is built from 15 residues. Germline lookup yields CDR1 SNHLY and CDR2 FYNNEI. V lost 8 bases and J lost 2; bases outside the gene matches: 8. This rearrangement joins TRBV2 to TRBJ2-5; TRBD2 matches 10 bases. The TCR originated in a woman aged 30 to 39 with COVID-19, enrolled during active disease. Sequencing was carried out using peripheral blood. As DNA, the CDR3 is TGTGCCAGCTTGAAGGTAGCGGGGGGACAAGAGACCCAGTACTTC. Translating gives CASLKVAGGQETQYF.